Detailed here is one T cell receptor (beta chain). This specimen belongs to a study of shared T cell receptors in the human thymus. Only in-frame clones appear in the TCRdb table, and some are missing; sequencing was by immunoSEQ multiplex PCR. The table shows some 400,000 clones, with 95% occurring only once. The sample was thymocytes. This clonotype was sampled from a human donor.

In nucleotides, the CDR3 is TGTGCCAGCAGCTTAATGGACAGGGGCTACGAGCAGTACTTC. Translating it yields CASSLMDRGYEQYF. V usage is TRBV7-3 and J usage is TRBJ2-7; 9 nucleotides agree with TRBD1. The CDR3 sequence is 14 residues long. Germline values: CDR1 SGHTA, CDR2 FQGTGA. V dropped 1 base and J dropped 3; count of bases not matched to a gene: 1.